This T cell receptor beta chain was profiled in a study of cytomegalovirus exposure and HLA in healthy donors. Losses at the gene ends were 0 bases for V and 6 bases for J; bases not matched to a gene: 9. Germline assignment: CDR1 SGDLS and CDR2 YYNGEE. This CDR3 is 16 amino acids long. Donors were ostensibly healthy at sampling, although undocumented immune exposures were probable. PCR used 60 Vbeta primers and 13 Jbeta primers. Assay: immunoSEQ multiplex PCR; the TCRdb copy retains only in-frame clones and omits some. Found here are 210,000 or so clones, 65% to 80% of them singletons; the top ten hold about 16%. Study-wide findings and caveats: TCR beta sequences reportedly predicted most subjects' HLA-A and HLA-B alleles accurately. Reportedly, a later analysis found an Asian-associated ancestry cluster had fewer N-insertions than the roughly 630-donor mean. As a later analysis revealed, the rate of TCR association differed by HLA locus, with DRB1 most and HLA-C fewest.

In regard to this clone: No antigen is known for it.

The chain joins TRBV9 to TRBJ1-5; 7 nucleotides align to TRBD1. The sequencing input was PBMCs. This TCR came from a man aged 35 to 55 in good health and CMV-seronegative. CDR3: CASSVATRGLGQPQHF. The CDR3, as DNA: TGTGCCAGCAGCGTAGCTACTAGGGGGCTTGGTCAGCCCCAGCATTTT.